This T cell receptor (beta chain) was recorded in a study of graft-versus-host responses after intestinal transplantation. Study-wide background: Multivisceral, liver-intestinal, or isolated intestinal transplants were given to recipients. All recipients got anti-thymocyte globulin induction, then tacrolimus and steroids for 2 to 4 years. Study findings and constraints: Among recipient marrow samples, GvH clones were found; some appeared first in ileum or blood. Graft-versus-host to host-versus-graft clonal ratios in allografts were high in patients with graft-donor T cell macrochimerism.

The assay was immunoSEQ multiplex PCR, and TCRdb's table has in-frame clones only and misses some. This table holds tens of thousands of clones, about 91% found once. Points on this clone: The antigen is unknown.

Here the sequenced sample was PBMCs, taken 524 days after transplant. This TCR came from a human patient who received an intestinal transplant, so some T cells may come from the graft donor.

CDR3 region: CASSFATTNTEAFF. For the CDR3, the DNA is TGTGCCAGCAGTTTCGCGACAACGAACACTGAAGCTTTCTTT. This chain links TRBV28 with TRBJ1-1, with D unresolved. Per the germline V gene, CDR1 is MDHEN and CDR2 is SYDVKM. The CDR3 is 14 residues long. The V end lost 3 bases, the J end lost 1 base, and 9 bases lay between the germline ends.